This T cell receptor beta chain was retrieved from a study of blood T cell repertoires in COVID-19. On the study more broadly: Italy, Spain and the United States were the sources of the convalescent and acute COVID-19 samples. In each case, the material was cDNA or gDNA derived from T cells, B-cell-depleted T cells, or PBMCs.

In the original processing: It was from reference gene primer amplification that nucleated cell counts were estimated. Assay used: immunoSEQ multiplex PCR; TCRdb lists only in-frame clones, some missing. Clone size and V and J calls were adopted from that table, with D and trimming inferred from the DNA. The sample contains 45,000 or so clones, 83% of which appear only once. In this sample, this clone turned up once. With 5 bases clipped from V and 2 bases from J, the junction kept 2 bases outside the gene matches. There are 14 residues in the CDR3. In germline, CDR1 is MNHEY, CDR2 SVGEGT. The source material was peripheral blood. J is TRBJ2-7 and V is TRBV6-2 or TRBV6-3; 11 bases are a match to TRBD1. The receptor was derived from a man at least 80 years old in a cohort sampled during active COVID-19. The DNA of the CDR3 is TGTGCCAGCAGTCCGGGACAGGGGGCCTACGAGCAGTACTTC. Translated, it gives CASSPGQGAYEQYF.